This TCR beta chain was sequenced for a study of T cell clones after liver transplantation (dated by TCRdb to between 2018 and 2021). Background on the whole study: The samples were obtained from ITN030ST, a randomized trial that attempted immunosuppression withdrawal within 2 years after liver transplantation. After a pre-transplant mixed lymphocyte reaction, TCRbeta sequencing was used to pinpoint donor-reactive T cell clones, which were subsequently tracked in post-transplant blood. Third party-reactive TCRbeta sequences from pre-transplant MLRs were also identified as an antigen-independent comparator for donor-reactive sequences. Of the eight recipients, a few were HCV-positive, while the remaining recipients had been transplanted for non-autoimmune, non-viral indications. No induction therapy was given to the subjects, and standard immunosuppression was administered until randomization at 12-24 months post-transplant. To count as tolerant, a recipient had to stay completely off immunosuppression for at least one year without liver enzymes climbing beyond twice the upper limit of normal. The studied cohort comprised 8 liver transplant recipients, 3 classified as tolerant and 5 as non-tolerant. The investigation overall reported the following: Since no allograft tissue specimens were available, donor-reactive T cells may have migrated into the graft instead of being deleted. A significant post-transplant decrease in circulating donor-reactive CD4 TCRbeta sequences was observed in most of the 8 subjects, irrespective of tolerance or HCV status. Low numbers of available donor cells limited the measurable donor-reactive repertoire in a couple of subjects. Because of small, heterogeneous patient numbers and non-standardized post-transplant time points, the conclusions were only preliminary. Once repertoire turnover was taken into account, donor-reactive detection showed a significant reduction for CD4 in 7 of 8 subjects and for CD8 in 8 of 8. A greater decline was seen for donor-reactive sequences than for third party-reactive sequences, suggesting partial antigen-specific deletion unrelated to withdrawal success.

High-throughput TCRbeta CDR3 sequencing of frozen genomic DNA was performed by immunoSEQ, including PCR amplification, mapping, bias correction and internal controls. In the paper's pipeline: Productive rearrangements were retained, and unique TCRbeta sequences were defined by the CDR3 nucleotide sequence together with the V and J gene. A sequence counted as donor-reactive only if the sequence showed at least 5-fold expansion in CFSE-low cells compared with unstimulated pre-transplant cells and had a frequency of at least 0.01%. Minimum frequency thresholds were set for each subject on the basis of the unstimulated sample with the lowest template count, so that a detection power of at least 90% was ensured. Jensen-Shannon divergence between the top 1000 TCRbeta sequences post-transplant and pre-transplant was used to measure repertoire turnover. Two-sided Fisher's exact tests were used to test for changes in the detection of donor-reactive sequences. This immuneACCESS table, as held by TCRdb, lists in-frame sequences with V and J called but not all clones. Of the missing ones, under half trace to an unresolved V gene in checked studies; the others have no known cause. For V, J and clone size, that table is used; D and trimming come from the DNA. The sample records thousands of clones, around 29% of which are singletons. In total, the top ten clones hold 16% of the sample.

Alloreactive TCRbeta sequences were defined by sequencing of proliferating CFSE-low cells from the MLR. In the CFSE-MLRs, pre-transplant recipient cells were stimulated either by donor PBMCs, splenocytes or lymph node cells, or by third-party PBMCs. Each of the 8 studied subjects was randomized to immunosuppression withdrawal. The Qiagen DNeasy Blood and Tissue Kit was used to isolate genomic DNA. This clone is deemed medium-sized (0.01 to 0.1%). It lacks a known antigen. No clone much larger than this one lies a single base away; base qualities are absent. In the germline V gene (reference sequence), CDR1 corresponds to LNHDA and CDR2 to SQIVND. From cysteine to phenylalanine, the CDR3 is 14 amino acids long. Just CDR3 DNA is preserved here, 42 bases in frame from base 1. Trimming takes 3 bases from V and 6 bases from J, and the germline ends sit 11 bases apart.

This receptor was taken from a human patient who received a liver transplant. Following a transplant, a fraction of the T cells may be traceable to the graft donor. The rearranged segments are TRBV19 and TRBJ1-4, with no reliable assignment of the D segment. Sequencing was done on a sample of CD4+ T cells from cultured PBMCs. The nucleotides are TGTGCCAGTAGTATCATCGGGATGGATGAAAAACTGTTTTTT. Translated, it gives CASSIIGMDEKLFF.